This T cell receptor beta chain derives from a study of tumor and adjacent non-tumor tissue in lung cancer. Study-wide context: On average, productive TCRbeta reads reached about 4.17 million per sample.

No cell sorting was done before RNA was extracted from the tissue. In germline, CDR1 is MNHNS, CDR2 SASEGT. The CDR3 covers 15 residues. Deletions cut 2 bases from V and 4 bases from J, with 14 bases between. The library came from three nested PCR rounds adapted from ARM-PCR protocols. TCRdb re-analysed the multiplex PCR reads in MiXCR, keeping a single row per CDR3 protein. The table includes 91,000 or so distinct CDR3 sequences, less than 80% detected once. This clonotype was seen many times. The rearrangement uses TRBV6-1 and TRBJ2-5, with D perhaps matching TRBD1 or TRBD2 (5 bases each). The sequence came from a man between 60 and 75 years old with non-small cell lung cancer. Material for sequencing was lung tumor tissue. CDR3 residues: CASSERWGKGETQYF. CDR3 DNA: TGTGCCAGCAGTGAACGTTGGGGGAAGGGAGAGACCCAGTACTTC.